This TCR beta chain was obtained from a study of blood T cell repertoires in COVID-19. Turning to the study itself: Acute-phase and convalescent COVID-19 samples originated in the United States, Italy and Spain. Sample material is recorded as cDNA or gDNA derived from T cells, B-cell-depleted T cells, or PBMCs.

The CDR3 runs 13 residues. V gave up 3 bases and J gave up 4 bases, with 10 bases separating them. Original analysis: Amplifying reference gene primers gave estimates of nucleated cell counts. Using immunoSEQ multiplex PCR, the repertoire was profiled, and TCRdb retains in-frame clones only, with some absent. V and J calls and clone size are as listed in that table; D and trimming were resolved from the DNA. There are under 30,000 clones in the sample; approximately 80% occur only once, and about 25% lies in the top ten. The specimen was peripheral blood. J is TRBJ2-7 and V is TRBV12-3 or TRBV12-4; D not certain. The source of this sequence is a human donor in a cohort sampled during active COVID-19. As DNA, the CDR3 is TGTGCCAGCAGTTTTGCGATTGCATACGAGCAGTACTTC. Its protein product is CASSFAIAYEQYF.